This T cell receptor (beta chain) appears in the sequencing data of a study of blood T cell repertoires in COVID-19. Study as a whole: The United States, Italy and Spain were the sources of the acute and convalescent COVID-19 samples. PBMCs, B-cell-depleted T cells, or T cells were the source of the cDNA or gDNA that made up the material.

TCRdb keeps only in-frame clones here, not all; method: immunoSEQ multiplex PCR. This table has about 370,000 clones, around 89% appearing once. The CDR3 is made up of 15 amino acids. Looked up from germline, CDR1 is SGHTA and CDR2 is FQGNSA. V gave up 3 bases and J gave up 1 base, with 12 bases separating them. Seattle researchers signed up patients amid active infection and tracked them longitudinally. The sequence was collected from a woman between 25 and 40 years old with COVID-19, enrolled during active disease. The rearrangement joins TRBV7-2 to TRBJ1-1, with a possible D match to TRBD1 (6 bases). Material for sequencing was peripheral blood. CDR3 residues: CASSFSGVENTEAFF. DNA for the CDR3: TGTGCCAGCAGCTTCTCAGGGGTTGAGAACACTGAAGCTTTCTTT.